The subject of this entry is one TCR beta chain. Its antigen is undetermined. This specimen belongs to a study of neurological immune-mediated disorders. Whole-study results and caveats: Private repertoires in all groups were suggested by the finding that expanded clones across subjects shared no CDR3 amino acid sequences.

Germline values: CDR1 KGHSH, CDR2 LQKENI. CDR3 length equals 16 residues. V lost 1 base, J lost 3 bases, and 15 bases lay in between. Unsorted libraries were prepared from 2 million PBMCs held at -80 C. Template-switch 5'RACE cDNA synthesis added a 10-nucleotide unique molecular identifier. TCRdb recomputed calls from the 5' RACE reads with MiXCR, one row per CDR3 protein. The sample shows 45,000 to 65,000 distinct CDR3 sequences, over 3% of them seen only once. The chain has TRBV18 and TRBJ1-1; D is perhaps TRBD1 (5 bases). The sequence was obtained from a man in his forties with multiple sclerosis. The sequenced sample was PBMCs. DNA for the CDR3: TGTGCCAGCTCACCACGTTCAGGGACCAAGGACACTGAAGCTTTCTTT. It translates to CASSPRSGTKDTEAFF.